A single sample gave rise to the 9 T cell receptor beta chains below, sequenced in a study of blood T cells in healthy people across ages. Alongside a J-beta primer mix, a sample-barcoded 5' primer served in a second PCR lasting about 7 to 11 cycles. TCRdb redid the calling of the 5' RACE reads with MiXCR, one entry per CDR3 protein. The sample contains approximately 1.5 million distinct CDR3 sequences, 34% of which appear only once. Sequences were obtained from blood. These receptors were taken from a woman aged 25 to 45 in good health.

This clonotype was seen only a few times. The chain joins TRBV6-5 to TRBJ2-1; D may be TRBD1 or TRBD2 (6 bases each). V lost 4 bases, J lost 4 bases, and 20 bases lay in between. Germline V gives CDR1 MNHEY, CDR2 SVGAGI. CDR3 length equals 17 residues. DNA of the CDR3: TGTGCCAGCAGTTTCCTAGCGAGGGACATATCTTACAATGAGCAGTTCTTC. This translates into CASSFLARDISYNEQFF.

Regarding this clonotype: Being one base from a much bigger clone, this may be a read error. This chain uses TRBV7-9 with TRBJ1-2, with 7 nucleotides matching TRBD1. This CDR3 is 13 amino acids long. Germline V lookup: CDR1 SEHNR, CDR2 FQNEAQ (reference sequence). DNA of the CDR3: TGTACCAGCCGCACAGGGGCGGGCGTTGGCTACACCTTC. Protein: CTSRTGAGVGYTF.

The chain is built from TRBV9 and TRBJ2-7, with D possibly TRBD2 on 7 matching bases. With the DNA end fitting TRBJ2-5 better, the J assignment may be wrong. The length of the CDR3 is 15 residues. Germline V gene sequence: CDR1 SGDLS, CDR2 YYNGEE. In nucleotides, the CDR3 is TGTGCCAGCAGCCCCATGGGGGGGGGGCCGGAGACCCAGTACTTC. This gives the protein CASSPMGGGPETQYF.

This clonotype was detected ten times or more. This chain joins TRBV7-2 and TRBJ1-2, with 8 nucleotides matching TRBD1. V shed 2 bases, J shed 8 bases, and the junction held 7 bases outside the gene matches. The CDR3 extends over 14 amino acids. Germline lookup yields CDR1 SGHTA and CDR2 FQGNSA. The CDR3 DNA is TGTGCCAGCAGCTTACCAGGGGGCAAGGGCGGCTACACCTTC. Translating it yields CASSLPGGKGGYTF.

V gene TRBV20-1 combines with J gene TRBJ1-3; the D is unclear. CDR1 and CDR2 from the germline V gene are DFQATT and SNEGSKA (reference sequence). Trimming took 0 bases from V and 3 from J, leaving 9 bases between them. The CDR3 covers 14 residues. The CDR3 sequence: CSAREGGIGNTIYF. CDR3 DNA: TGCAGTGCTAGAGAGGGAGGGATTGGAAACACCATATATTTT.

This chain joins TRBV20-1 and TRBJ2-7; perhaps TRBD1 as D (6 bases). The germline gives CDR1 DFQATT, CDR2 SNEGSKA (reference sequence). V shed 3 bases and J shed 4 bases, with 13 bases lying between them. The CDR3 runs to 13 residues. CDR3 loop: CSASPTGWYEQYF. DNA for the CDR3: TGCAGTGCTAGCCCAACAGGGTGGTACGAGCAGTACTTC.

The CDR3 region is CATSGSLNEQFF. The CDR3, as DNA: TGTGCCACCAGCGGGAGTCTCAATGAGCAGTTCTTC. The chain recombines TRBV6-2 or TRBV6-3 with TRBJ2-1, with 8 bases lining up with TRBD2. The CDR3 contains 12 residues. Per germline, CDR1 MNHEY and CDR2 SVGEGT. Trimming cost V 10 bases and J 6 bases; bases outside gene matches: 5.

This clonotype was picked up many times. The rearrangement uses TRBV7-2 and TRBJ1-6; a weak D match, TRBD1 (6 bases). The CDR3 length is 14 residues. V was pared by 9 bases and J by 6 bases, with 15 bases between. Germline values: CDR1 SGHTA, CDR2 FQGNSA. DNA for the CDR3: TGTGCCAGTAGGACAGACATAAGTAATTCACCCCTCCACTTT. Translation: CASRTDISNSPLHF.

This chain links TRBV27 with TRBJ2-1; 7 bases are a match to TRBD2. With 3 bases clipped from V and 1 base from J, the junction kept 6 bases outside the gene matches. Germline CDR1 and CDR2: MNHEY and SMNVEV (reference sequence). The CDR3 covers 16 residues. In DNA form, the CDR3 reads TGTGCCAGCAGTTTCGGGGGGACGTTGTCCTACAATGAGCAGTTCTTC. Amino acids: CASSFGGTLSYNEQFF.